This T cell receptor (beta chain) was sequenced in a study of technical replicates of blood from a handful of donors. This table comes from immunoSEQ multiplex PCR, and its TCRdb copy is limited to in-frame clones, with some not included. Here the sample spans fewer than 15,000 clones, roughly 94% being singletons. V lost 0 bases, J lost 1 base, and 4 bases lay in between. Germline lookup yields CDR1 SGDLS and CDR2 YYNGEE. The CDR3 is 13 amino acids. This receptor was identified in a human donor in good health. The gene calls are TRBV9 and TRBJ1-1; D ambiguous. Input material: PBMCs. Here the CDR3 DNA reads TGTGCCAGCAGCGTAGCAGGGAACACTGAAGCTTTCTTT. Its protein is CASSVAGNTEAFF.